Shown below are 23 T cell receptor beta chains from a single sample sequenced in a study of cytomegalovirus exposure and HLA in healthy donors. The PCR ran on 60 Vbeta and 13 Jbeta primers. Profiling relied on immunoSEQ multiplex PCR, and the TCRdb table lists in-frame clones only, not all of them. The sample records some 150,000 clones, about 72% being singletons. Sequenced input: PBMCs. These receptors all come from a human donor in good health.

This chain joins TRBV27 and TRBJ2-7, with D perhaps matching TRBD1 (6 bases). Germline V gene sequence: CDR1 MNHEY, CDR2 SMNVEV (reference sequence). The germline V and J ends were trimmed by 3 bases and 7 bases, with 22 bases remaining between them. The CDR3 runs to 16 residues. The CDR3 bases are TGTGCCAGCAGTTTCCGGACAGCCTCCTTAGGGGGTGAGCAGTACTTC. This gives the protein CASSFRTASLGGEQYF.

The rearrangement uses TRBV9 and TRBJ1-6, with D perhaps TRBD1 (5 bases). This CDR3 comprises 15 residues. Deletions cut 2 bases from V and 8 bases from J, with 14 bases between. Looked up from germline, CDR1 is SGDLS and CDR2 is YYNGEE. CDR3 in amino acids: CASSVGDYKDSPLHF. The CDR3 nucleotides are TGTGCCAGCAGCGTGGGGGACTACAAAGATTCACCCCTCCACTTT.

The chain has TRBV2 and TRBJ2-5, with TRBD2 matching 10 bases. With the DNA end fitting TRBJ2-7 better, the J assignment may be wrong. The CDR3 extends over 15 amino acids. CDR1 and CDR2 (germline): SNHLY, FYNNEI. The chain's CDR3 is CASSVVAGGSYEQYF. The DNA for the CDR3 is TGTGCCAGCAGTGTTGTAGCGGGGGGATCCTACGAGCAGTACTTC.

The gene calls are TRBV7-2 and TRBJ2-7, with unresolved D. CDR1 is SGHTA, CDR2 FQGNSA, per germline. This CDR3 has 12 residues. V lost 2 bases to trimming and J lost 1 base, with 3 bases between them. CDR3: CASSLQSYEQYF. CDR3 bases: TGTGCCAGCAGCTTACAGTCCTACGAGCAGTACTTC.

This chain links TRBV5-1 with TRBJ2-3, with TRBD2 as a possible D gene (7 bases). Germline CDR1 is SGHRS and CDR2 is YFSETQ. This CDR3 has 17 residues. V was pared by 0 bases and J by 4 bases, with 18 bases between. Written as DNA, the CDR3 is TGCGCCAGCAGCTTGGGTTCCGCGGGGGCTCCGGCAGATACGCAGTATTTT. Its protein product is CASSLGSAGAPADTQYF.

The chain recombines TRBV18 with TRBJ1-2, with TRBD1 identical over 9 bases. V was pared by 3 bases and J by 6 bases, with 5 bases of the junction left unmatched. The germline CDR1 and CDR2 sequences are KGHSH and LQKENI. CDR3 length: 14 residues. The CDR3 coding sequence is TGTGCCAGCTCACCGACAGGGGGTAAAGATGGCTACACCTTC. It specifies CASSPTGGKDGYTF.

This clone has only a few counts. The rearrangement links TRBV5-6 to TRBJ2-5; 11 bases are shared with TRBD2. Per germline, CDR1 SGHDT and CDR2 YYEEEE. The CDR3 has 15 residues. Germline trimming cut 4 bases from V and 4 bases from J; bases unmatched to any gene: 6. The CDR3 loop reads CASSRSGGVAETQYF. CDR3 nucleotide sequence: TGTGCCAGCAGCCGTAGCGGGGGGGTGGCAGAGACCCAGTACTTC.

CDR3 sequence reads: CASSPQGQGDEKLFF. CDR3 DNA: TGTGCCAGCTCACCACAGGGACAGGGAGATGAAAAACTGTTTTTT. This chain uses TRBV18 with TRBJ1-4; 9 nucleotides agree with TRBD1. CDR1 and CDR2 (germline): KGHSH, LQKENI. The CDR3 loop spans 15 amino acids. J lost 6 bases, V lost 1 base, and 3 bases had no gene match.

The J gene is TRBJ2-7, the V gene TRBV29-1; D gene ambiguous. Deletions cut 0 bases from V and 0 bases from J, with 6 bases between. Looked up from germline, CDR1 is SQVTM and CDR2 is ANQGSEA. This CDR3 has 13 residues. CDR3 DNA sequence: TGCAGCGTTGAAGACGGTAACTCCTACGAGCAGTACTTC. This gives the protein CSVEDGNSYEQYF.

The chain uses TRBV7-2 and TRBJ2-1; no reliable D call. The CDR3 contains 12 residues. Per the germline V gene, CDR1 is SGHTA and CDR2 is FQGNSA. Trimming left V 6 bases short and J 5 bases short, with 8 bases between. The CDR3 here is CASSPRDNEQFF. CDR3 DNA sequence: TGTGCCAGCAGTCCTCGTGACAATGAGCAGTTCTTC. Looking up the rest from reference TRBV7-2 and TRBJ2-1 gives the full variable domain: GAGVSQSPSNKVTEKGKDVELRCDPISGHTALYWYRQSLGQGLEFLIYFQGNSAPDKSGLPSDRFSAERTGGSVSTLTIQRTQQEDSAVYLCASSPRDNEQFFGPGTRLTVL.

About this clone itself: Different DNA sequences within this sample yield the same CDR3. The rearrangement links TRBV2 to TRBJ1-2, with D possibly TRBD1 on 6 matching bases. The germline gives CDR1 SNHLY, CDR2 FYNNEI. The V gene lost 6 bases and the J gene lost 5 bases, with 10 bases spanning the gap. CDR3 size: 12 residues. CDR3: CASSDRLYGYTF. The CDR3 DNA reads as TGTGCCAGCAGCGACAGGCTTTATGGCTACACCTTC.

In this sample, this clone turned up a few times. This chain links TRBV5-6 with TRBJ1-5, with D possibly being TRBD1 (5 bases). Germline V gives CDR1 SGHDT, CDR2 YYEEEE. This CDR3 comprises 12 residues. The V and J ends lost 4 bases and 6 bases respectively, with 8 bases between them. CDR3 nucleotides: TGTGCCAGCAGCGTCAGGGCTCAGCCCCAGCATTTT. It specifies CASSVRAQPQHF.

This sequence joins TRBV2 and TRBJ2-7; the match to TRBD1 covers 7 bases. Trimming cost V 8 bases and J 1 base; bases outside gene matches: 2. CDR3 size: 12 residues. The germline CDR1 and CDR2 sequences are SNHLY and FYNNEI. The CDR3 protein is CASEGASYEQYF. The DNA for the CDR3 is TGTGCCAGCGAGGGGGCGTCCTACGAGCAGTACTTC.

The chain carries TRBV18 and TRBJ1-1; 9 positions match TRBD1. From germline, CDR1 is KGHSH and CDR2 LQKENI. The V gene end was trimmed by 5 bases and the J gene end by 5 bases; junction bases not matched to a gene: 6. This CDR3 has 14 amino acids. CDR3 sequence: CASSSTGGSTEAFF. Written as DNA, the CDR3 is TGTGCCAGCTCATCCACAGGGGGCAGTACTGAAGCTTTCTTT.

CDR3 region: CASSLVRDNTDTQYF. The DNA of the CDR3 is TGTGCCAGCAGCTTAGTCCGGGACAACACAGATACGCAGTATTTT. The V and J genes are TRBV7-8 and TRBJ2-3; D possibly corresponds to TRBD1 (6 bases). Trimming cost V 1 base and J 2 bases, with 10 bases left between them. Per the germline V gene, CDR1 is SGHVS and CDR2 is FQNEAQ. The CDR3 has 15 residues.

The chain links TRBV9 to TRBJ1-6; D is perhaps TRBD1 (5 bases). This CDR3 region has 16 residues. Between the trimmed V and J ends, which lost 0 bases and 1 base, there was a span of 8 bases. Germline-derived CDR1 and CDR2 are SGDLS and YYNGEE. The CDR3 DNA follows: TGTGCCAGCAGCGTAGGTGGGGCATCCTATAATTCACCCCTCCACTTT. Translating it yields CASSVGGASYNSPLHF.

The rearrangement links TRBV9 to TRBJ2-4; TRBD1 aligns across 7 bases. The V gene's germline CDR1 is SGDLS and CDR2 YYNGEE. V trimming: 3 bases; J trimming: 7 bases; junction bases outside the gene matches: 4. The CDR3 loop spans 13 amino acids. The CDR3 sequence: CASSALTGNIQYF. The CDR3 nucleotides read TGTGCCAGCAGCGCCCTGACAGGGAACATTCAGTACTTC.

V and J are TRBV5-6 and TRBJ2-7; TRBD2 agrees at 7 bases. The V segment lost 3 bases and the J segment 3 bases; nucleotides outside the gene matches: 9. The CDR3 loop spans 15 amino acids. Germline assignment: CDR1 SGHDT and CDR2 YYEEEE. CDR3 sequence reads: CASSSGPGGNYEQYF. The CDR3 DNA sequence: TGTGCCAGCAGCTCCGGCCCGGGGGGAAACTACGAGCAGTACTTC.

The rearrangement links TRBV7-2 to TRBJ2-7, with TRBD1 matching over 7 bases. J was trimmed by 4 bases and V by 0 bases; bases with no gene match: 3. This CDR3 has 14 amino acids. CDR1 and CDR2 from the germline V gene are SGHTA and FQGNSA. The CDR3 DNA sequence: TGTGCCAGCAGCTTAGCGCAGGGACAGTACGAGCAGTACTTC. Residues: CASSLAQGQYEQYF.

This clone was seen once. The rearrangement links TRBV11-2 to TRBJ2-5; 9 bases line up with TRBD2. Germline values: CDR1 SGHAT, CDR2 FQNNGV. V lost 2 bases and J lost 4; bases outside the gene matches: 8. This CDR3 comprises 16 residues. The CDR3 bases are TGTGCCAGCAGCTTATTTGGCGGGGGGGTCTTAGAGACCCAGTACTTC. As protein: CASSLFGGGVLETQYF.

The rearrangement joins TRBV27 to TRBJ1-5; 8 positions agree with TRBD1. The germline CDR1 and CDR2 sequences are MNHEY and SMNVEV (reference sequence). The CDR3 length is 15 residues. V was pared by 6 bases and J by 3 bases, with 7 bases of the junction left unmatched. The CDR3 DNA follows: TGTGCCAGCAGCTGGGGGACAGGATCCAATCAGCCCCAGCATTTT. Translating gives CASSWGTGSNQPQHF.

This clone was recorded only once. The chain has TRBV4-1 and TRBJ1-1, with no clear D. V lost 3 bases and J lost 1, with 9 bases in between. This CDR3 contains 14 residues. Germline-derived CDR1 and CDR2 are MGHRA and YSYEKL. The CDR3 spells CASSQRAANTEAFF. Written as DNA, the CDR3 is TGCGCCAGCAGCCAGAGGGCTGCGAACACTGAAGCTTTCTTT.

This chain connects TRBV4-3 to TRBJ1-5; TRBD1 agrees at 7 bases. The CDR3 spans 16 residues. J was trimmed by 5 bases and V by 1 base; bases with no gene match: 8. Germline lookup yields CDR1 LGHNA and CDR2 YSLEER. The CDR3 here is CASSQGSDRDYQPQHF. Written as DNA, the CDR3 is TGCGCCAGCAGCCAAGGCTCAGACAGGGACTATCAGCCCCAGCATTTT.